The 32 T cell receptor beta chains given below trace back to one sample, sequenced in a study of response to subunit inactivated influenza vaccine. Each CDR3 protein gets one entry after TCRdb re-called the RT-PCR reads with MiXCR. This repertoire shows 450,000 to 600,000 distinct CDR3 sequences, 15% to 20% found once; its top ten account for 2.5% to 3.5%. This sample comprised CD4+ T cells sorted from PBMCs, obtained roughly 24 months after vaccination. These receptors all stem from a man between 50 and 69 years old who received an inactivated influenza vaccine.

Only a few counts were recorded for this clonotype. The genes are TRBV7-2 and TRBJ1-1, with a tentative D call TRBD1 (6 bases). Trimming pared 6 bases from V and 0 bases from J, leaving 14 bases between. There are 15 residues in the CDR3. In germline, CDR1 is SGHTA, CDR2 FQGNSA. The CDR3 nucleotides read TGTGCCAGCAGGAGTCCACAGGGAATGAACACTGAAGCTTTCTTT. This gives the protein CASRSPQGMNTEAFF.

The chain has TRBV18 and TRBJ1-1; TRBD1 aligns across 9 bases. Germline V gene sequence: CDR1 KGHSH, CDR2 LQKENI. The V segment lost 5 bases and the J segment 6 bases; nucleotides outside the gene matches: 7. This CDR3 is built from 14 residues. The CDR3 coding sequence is TGTGCCAGCTCATCCCGGGACAGGGATCCTGAAGCTTTCTTT. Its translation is CASSSRDRDPEAFF.

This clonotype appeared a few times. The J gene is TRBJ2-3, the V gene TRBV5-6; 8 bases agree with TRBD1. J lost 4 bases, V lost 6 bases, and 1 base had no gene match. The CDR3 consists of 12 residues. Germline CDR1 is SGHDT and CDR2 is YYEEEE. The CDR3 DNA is TGTGCCAGCACAGGGGGCCCAGATACGCAGTATTTT. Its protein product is CASTGGPDTQYF.

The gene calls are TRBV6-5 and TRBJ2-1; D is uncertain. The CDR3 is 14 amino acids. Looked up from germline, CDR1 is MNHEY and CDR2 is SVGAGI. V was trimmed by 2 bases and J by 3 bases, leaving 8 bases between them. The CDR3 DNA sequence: TGTGCCAGCAGTTACCTCCCGTTCTACAATGAGCAGTTCTTC. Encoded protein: CASSYLPFYNEQFF.

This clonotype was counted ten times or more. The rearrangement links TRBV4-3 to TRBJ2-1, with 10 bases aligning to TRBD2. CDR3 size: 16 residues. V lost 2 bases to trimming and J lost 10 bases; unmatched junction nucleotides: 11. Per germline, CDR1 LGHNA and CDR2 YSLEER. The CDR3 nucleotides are TGCGCCAGCAGCCAAATCCCCGGGACTAGCGTTTCCGAGCAGTTCTTC. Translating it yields CASSQIPGTSVSEQFF.

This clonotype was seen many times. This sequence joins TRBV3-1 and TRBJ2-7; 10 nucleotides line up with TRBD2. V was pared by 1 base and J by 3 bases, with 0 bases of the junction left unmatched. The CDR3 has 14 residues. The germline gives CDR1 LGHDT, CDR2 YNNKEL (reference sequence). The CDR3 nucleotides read TGTGCCAGCAGCCAAGGGACTAGCGGCTACGAGCAGTACTTC. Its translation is CASSQGTSGYEQYF.

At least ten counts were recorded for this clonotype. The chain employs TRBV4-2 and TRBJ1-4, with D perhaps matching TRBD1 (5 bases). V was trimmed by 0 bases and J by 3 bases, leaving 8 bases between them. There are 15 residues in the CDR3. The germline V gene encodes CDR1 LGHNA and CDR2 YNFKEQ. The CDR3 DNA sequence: TGTGCCAGCAGCCAAGACGTGGGGGCTAATGAAAAACTGTTTTTT. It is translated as CASSQDVGANEKLFF.

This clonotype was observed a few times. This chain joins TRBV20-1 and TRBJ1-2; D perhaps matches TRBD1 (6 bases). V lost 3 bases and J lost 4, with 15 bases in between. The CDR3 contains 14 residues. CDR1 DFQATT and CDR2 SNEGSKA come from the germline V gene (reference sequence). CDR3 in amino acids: CSASRRQAIYGYTF. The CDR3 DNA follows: TGCAGTGCTAGCCGTAGACAGGCGATCTATGGCTACACCTTC.

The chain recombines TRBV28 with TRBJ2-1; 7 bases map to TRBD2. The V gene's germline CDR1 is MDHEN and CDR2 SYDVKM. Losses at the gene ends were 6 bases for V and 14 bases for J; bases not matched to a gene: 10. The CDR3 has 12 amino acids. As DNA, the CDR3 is TGTGCCAGCAGGTCGGGCGGGAGTCCTGAGTTCTTC. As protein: CASRSGGSPEFF. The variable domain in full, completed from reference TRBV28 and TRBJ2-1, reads DVKVTQSSRYLVKRTGEKVFLECVQDMDHENMFWYRQDPGLGLRLIYFSYDVKMKEKGDIPEGYSVSREKKERFSLILESASTNQTSMYLCASRSGGSPEFFGPGTRLTVL.

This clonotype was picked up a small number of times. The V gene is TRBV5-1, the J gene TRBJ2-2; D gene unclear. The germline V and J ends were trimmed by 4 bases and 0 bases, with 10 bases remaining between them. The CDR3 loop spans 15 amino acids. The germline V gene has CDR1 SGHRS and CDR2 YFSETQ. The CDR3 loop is CASSHDGPNTGELFF. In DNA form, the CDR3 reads TGCGCCAGCAGCCATGACGGACCGAACACCGGGGAGCTGTTTTTT. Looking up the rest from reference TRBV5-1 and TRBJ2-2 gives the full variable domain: KAGVTQTPRYLIKTRGQQVTLSCSPISGHRSVSWYQQTPGQGLQFLFEYFSETQRNKGNFPGRFSGRQFSNSRSEMNVSTLELGDSALYLCASSHDGPNTGELFFGEGSRLTVL.

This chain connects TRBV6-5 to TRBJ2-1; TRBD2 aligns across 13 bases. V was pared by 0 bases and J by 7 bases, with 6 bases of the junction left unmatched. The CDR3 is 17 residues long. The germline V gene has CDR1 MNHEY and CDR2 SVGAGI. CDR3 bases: TGTGCCAGCAGTTACTCATGGAGGACTAGCGGGAGAAATGAGCAGTTCTTC. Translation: CASSYSWRTSGRNEQFF.

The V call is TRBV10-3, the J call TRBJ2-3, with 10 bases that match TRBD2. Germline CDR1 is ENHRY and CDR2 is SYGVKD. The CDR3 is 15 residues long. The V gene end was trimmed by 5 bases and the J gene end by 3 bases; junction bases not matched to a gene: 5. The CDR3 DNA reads TGTGCCATCAGTCAAACTAGCGGGGTAACAGATACGCAGTATTTT. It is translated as CAISQTSGVTDTQYF.

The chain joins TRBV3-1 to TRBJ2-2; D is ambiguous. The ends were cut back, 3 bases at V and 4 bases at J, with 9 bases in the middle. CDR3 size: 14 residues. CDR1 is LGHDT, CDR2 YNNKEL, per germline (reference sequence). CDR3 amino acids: CASSQPQFTGELFF. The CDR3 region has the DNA TGTGCCAGCAGCCAGCCTCAGTTCACCGGGGAGCTGTTTTTT.

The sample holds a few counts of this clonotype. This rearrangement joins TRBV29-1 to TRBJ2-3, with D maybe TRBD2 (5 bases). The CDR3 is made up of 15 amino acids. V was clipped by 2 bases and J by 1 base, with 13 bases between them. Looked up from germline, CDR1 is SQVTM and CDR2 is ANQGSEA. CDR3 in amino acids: CSVEPPRGGTDTQYF. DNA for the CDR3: TGCAGCGTTGAACCTCCTCGGGGAGGCACAGATACGCAGTATTTT.

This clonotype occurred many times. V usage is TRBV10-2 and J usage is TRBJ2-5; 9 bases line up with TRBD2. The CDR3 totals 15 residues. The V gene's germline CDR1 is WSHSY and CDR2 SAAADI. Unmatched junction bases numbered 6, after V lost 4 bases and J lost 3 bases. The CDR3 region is CASSAVASGKETQYF. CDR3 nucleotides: TGCGCCAGCAGTGCGGTGGCTAGCGGGAAAGAGACCCAGTACTTC.

The CDR3 here is CATAAGGSKTQYF. CDR3 DNA sequence: TGTGCCACCGCTGCAGGGGGTTCGAAGACCCAGTACTTC. This chain uses TRBV24-1 with TRBJ2-5; 7 nucleotides align to TRBD1. After removal of 9 bases from V and 6 bases from J, the junction contained 9 bases not matched to a gene. Germline values: CDR1 KGHDR, CDR2 SFDVKD. The CDR3 sequence is 13 residues long.

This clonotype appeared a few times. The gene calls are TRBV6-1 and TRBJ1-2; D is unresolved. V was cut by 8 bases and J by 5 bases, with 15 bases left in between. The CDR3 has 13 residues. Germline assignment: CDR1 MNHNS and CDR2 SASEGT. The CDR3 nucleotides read TGTGCCAGCTCCTCTCCGCGGCAATATGGCTACACCTTC. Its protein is CASSSPRQYGYTF.

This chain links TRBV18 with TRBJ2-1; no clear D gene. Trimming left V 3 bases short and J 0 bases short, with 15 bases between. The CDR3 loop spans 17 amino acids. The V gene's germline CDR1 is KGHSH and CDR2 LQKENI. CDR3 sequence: CASSPPALSSSYNEQFF. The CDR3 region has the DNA TGTGCCAGCTCACCCCCCGCCTTGAGCAGCTCCTACAATGAGCAGTTCTTC.

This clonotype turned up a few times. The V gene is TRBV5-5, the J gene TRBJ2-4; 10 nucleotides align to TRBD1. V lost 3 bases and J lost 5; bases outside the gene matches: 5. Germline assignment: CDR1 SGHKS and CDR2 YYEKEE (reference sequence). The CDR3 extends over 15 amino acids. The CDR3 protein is CASSWGTGAQNIQYF. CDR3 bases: TGTGCCAGCAGCTGGGGGACAGGGGCCCAAAACATTCAGTACTTC.

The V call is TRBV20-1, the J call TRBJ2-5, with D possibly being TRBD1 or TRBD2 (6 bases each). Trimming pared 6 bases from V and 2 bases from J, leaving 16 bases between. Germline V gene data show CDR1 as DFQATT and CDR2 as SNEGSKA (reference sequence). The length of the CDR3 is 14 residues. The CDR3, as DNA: TGCAGTGCCGAGGTCCGGGGGCAACAAGAGACCCAGTACTTC. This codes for CSAEVRGQQETQYF.

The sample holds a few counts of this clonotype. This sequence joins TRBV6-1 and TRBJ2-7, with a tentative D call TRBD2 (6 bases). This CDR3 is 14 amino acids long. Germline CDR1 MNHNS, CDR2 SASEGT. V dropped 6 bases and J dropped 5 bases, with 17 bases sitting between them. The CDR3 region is CASSEAGRGDEQYF. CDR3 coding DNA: TGTGCCAGCAGCGAGGCGGGGAGAGGGGACGAGCAGTACTTC.

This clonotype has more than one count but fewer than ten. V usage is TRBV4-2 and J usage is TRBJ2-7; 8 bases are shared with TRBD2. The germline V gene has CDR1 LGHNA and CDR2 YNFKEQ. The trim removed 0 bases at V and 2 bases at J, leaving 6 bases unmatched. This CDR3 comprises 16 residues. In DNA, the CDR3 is TGTGCCAGCAGCCAAGACGCGACTAGCGTTGCCTACGAGCAGTACTTC. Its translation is CASSQDATSVAYEQYF.

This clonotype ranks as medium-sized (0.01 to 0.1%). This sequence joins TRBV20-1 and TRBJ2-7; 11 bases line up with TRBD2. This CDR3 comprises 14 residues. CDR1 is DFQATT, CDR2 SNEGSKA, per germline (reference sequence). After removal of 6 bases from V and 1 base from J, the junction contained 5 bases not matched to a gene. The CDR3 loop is CSATGTSGSYEQYF. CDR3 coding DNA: TGCAGTGCGACCGGGACTAGCGGATCCTACGAGCAGTACTTC.

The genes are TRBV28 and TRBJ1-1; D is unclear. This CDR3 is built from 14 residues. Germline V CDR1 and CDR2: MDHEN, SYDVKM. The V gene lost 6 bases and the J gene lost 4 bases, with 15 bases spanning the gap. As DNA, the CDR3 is TGTGCCAGCAGACTGGACCCGGAGGGCACTGAAGCTTTCTTT. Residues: CASRLDPEGTEAFF.

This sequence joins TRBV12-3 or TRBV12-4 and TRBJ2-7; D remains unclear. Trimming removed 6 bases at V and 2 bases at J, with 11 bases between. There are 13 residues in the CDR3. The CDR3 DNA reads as TGTGCCAGCAGCCCTCATGCGCCCTACGAGCAGTACTTC. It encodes CASSPHAPYEQYF.

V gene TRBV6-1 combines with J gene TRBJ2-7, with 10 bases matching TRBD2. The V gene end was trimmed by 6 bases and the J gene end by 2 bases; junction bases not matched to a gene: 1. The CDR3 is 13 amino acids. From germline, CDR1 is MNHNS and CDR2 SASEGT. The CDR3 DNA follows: TGTGCCAGCAGGACTAGCGGGCCCTACGAGCAGTACTTC. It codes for CASRTSGPYEQYF.

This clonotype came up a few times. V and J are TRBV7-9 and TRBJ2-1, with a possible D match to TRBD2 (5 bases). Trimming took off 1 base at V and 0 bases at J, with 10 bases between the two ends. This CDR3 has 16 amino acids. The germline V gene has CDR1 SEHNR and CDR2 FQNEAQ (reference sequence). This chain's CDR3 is CASSLGIGSSYNEQFF. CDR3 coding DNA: TGTGCCAGCAGCTTAGGGATAGGGAGCTCCTACAATGAGCAGTTCTTC.

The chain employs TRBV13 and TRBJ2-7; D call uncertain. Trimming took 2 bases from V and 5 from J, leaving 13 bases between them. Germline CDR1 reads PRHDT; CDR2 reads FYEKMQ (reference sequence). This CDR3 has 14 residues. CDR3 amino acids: CASSLRAWENEQYF. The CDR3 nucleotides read TGTGCCAGCAGCTTACGGGCTTGGGAAAACGAGCAGTACTTC.

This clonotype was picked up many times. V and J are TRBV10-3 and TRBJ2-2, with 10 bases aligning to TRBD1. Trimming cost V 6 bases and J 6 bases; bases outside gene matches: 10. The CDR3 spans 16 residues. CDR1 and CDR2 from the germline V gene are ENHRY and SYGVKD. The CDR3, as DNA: TGTGCCATCAGAGACGGGACAGGGGCAAAGGCCGGGGAGCTGTTTTTT. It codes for CAIRDGTGAKAGELFF.

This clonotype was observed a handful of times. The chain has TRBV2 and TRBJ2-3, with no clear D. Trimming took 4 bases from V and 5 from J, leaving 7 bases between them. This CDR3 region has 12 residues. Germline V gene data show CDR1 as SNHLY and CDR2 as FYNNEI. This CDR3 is CASSAQVDTQYF. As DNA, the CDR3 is TGTGCCAGCAGTGCCCAGGTAGATACGCAGTATTTT.

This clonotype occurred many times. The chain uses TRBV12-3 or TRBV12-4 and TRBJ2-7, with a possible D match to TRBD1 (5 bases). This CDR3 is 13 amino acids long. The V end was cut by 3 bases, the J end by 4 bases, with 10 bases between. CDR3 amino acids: CASSFQGSYEQYF. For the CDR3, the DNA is TGTGCCAGCAGTTTCCAGGGATCGTACGAGCAGTACTTC.

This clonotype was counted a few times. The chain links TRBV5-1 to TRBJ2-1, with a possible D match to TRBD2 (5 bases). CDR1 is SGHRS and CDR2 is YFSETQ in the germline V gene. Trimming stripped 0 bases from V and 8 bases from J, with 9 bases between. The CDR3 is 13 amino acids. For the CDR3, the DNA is TGCGCCAGCAGCTTGGCCCGGGGTGATGAGCAGTTCTTC. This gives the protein CASSLARGDEQFF. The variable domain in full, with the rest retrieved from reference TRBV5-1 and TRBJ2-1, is KAGVTQTPRYLIKTRGQQVTLSCSPISGHRSVSWYQQTPGQGLQFLFEYFSETQRNKGNFPGRFSGRQFSNSRSEMNVSTLELGDSALYLCASSLARGDEQFFGPGTRLTVL.